The 13 T cell receptor beta chains given below trace back to one sample, sequenced in a study of early T cells in non-severe SARS-CoV-2 infection. TCRdb re-derived calls from the 5' RACE reads in MiXCR, one entry per CDR3 protein. The sample shows over 55,000 distinct CDR3 sequences, approximately 12% of them seen only once. The sequenced material came from whole blood. Receptors were obtained from an adult who was a healthcare worker with PCR-confirmed SARS-CoV-2 infection or an uninfected control (not recorded which).

By proportion, this clonotype is medium-sized. The chain joins TRBV30 to TRBJ1-1; D is unresolved. The CDR3 totals 14 residues. V lost 0 bases and J lost 0, with 8 bases in between. CDR1 and CDR2 from the germline V gene are GTSNPN and SVGIG (reference sequence). The CDR3 sequence: CAWSVAGMNTEAFF. CDR3 DNA: TGTGCCTGGAGTGTAGCGGGGATGAACACTGAAGCTTTCTTT.

This clonotype occurred many times. This chain links TRBV7-3 with TRBJ2-3, with 10 bases matching TRBD2. The germline CDR1 and CDR2 sequences are SGHTA and FQGTGA. The junction had 5 bases not matched to a gene; V was cut back by 2 bases and J by 3 bases. The CDR3 spans 16 residues. CDR3 region: CASSLVLAGATDTQYF. As DNA, the CDR3 is TGTGCCAGCAGCTTAGTCCTAGCGGGGGCAACAGATACGCAGTATTTT. Variable domain in full (rest from reference TRBV7-3 and TRBJ2-3): GAGVSQTPSNKVTEKGKYVELRCDPISGHTALYWYRQSLGQGPEFLIYFQGTGAADDSGLPNDRFFAVRPEGSVSTLKIQRTERGDSAVYLCASSLVLAGATDTQYFGPGTRLTVL.

The sample holds many counts of this clonotype. J is TRBJ2-2 and V is TRBV5-1; 8 nucleotides agree with TRBD1. The CDR3 covers 15 residues. Germline CDR1 reads SGHRS; CDR2 reads YFSETQ. Trimming at V came to 3 bases and at J to 1 base, leaving 2 bases not matched to a gene. CDR3 in amino acids: CASSSGQGNTGELFF. The CDR3 DNA sequence: TGCGCCAGCAGCTCTGGACAGGGGAACACCGGGGAGCTGTTTTTT.

In this sample, this clonotype turned up many times. V and J are TRBV30 and TRBJ2-3; 8 nucleotides agree with TRBD2. The V segment lost 3 bases and the J segment 0 bases; nucleotides outside the gene matches: 2. The germline V gene has CDR1 GTSNPN and CDR2 SVGIG (reference sequence). The CDR3 spans 14 residues. CDR3 residues: CAWRASGSTDTQYF. For the CDR3, the DNA is TGTGCCTGGAGGGCTAGCGGGAGCACAGATACGCAGTATTTT.

The rearrangement joins TRBV28 to TRBJ1-1, with D possibly matching TRBD1 (5 bases). The CDR3 covers 16 residues. From germline, CDR1 is MDHEN and CDR2 SYDVKM. The V end was cut by 6 bases, the J end by 2 bases, with 19 bases between. CDR3 loop: CASSPFLGQGNTEAFF. In DNA, the CDR3 is TGTGCCAGCAGCCCATTTCTTGGGCAGGGAAACACTGAAGCTTTCTTT.

This clonotype was picked up a small number of times. The genes are TRBV7-8 and TRBJ2-7; TRBD1 matches at 8 bases. The CDR3 is 12 amino acids. CDR1 SGHVS and CDR2 FQNEAQ come from the germline V gene. Trimming took 5 bases from V and 10 from J; bases not matched to a gene: 7. The CDR3 region has the DNA TGTGCCAGCAGCCCCGGGACAGGTGGACAGTACTTC. It codes for CASSPGTGGQYF.

This clonotype turned up a few times. The chain carries TRBV19 and TRBJ1-2; D may be TRBD1 (5 bases). V lost 6 bases and J lost 6, with 14 bases in between. Germline V gives CDR1 LNHDA, CDR2 SQIVND (reference sequence). The length of the CDR3 is 13 residues. CDR3 protein: CASSAGYPNGYTF. Here the CDR3 DNA reads TGTGCCAGTAGCGCAGGGTACCCGAATGGCTACACCTTC.

This clonotype was counted many times. The chain is built from TRBV12-3 or TRBV12-4 and TRBJ1-4; no clear D gene. Deletions cut 2 bases from V and 0 bases from J, with 7 bases between. This CDR3 spans 15 amino acids. As DNA, the CDR3 is TGTGCCAGCAGTTTACGCCCGGCAACTAATGAAAAACTGTTTTTT. Protein product: CASSLRPATNEKLFF.

This clonotype was detected ten times or more. This chain connects TRBV5-1 to TRBJ2-2; 11 nucleotides line up with TRBD2. The CDR3 runs to 17 residues. Germline V gene lookup returns CDR1 SGHRS and CDR2 YFSETQ. V was clipped by 1 base and J by 5 bases; unmatched bases: 7. In DNA, the CDR3 is TGCGCCAGCAGCTTGAACCCAACTAGCGGGAGAACCGGGGAGCTGTTTTTT. Residues: CASSLNPTSGRTGELFF.

In this sample, this clonotype turned up many times. The chain employs TRBV18 and TRBJ2-2; 8 nucleotides match TRBD1. V lost 1 base to trimming and J lost 3 bases; unmatched junction nucleotides: 4. CDR3 length: 16 amino acids. Germline assignment: CDR1 KGHSH and CDR2 LQKENI. CDR3 residues: CASSPLAQGDTGELFF. CDR3 nucleotide sequence: TGTGCCAGCTCACCACTGGCACAGGGGGACACCGGGGAGCTGTTTTTT.

This clonotype has more than one count but fewer than ten. This rearrangement joins TRBV29-1 to TRBJ1-1, with D perhaps TRBD1 (5 bases). There are 14 residues in the CDR3. Trimming removed 6 bases at V and 2 bases at J, with 16 bases between. Germline V gene lookup returns CDR1 SQVTM and CDR2 ANQGSEA. Here the CDR3 DNA reads TGCAGCGTCGCCGGGGGGAGAGCTAACACTGAAGCTTTCTTT. Translated, it gives CSVAGGRANTEAFF.

In this sample, this clonotype turned up many times. The rearrangement links TRBV6-5 to TRBJ2-7; 7 positions agree with TRBD1. The CDR3 sequence is 13 residues long. CDR1 and CDR2 from the germline V gene are MNHEY and SVGAGI. The V gene end was trimmed by 5 bases and the J gene end by 3 bases; junction bases not matched to a gene: 4. CDR3 bases: TGTGCCAGCAGTCCGACAGGGAACTACGAGCAGTACTTC. It encodes CASSPTGNYEQYF.

Details on this clonotype: A read error may explain this, as a much larger clone is one base away. This sequence joins TRBV7-9 and TRBJ2-3; D is uncertain. Germline V gives CDR1 SEHNR, CDR2 FQNEAQ (reference sequence). This CDR3 comprises 11 residues. DNA of the CDR3: TGTGGCAGCAGCTTAGCCGATACGCAGTATTTT. Residues: CGSSLADTQYF.